This T cell receptor (beta chain) was found in a study of shared T cell receptors in the human thymus. This clone was seen just once. The germline gene is not matched at one end of the junction; a read error may be the cause. At the DNA level, this CDR3 is encoded by other sequences in the same sample as well. Only in-frame clones appear in the TCRdb table, and some are missing; sequencing was by immunoSEQ multiplex PCR. This sample has around 730,000 clones, with approximately 83% found just once. This sample also belongs to another study, concerning human thymus T cells. That study adds: Thymus tissue was removed during corrective cardiac surgery. Thymic as well as blood repertoires seemed to favor certain V and J genes unevenly. Related research found strongly overlapping thymic repertoires in unrelated individuals.

The clonotype was recovered from a girl under three years old with a congenital heart defect. Sample: thymocytes.

The CDR3 bases are TGTGCCAGCAGTTTAGGCAGGGCGCTTAATTCCCCCCTCCACTTT. It translates to CASSLGRALNSPLHF. The chain carries TRBV28 and TRBJ1-6; D might be TRBD1 (5 bases). This CDR3 has 15 residues. In germline, CDR1 is MDHEN, CDR2 SYDVKM. Filled out from reference TRBV28 and TRBJ1-6, the complete variable domain reads DVKVTQSSRYLVKRTGEKVFLECVQDMDHENMFWYRQDPGLGLRLIYFSYDVKMKEKGDIPEGYSVSREKKERFSLILESASTNQTSMYLCASSLGRALNSPLHFGNGTRLTVT.